This entry lists 23 T cell receptor beta chains sequenced from one sample in a study of blood T cell repertoires in COVID-19. TCRdb keeps only in-frame clones here, not all; method: immunoSEQ multiplex PCR. Among 250,000 or so clones, 80% to 95% were seen once, and the ten largest hold over 0.65%. The sequenced sample was peripheral blood. The receptor set was obtained from a man aged 30 to 45 with COVID-19, enrolled during active disease.

J is TRBJ1-6 and V is TRBV6-5; weak D call: TRBD1 (6 bases). Germline CDR1 MNHEY, CDR2 SVGAGI. Between the trimmed V and J ends, which lost 7 bases and 10 bases, there was a span of 20 bases. This CDR3 spans 15 amino acids. CDR3 DNA: TGTGCCAGCACCCTAGGGCAGGGGATGGGGTCACCCCTCCACTTT. As protein: CASTLGQGMGSPLHF.

The chain employs TRBV5-1 and TRBJ2-1, with 8 bases aligning to TRBD2. CDR1 is SGHRS and CDR2 is YFSETQ in the germline V gene. The CDR3 spans 14 residues. Trimming at V came to 2 bases and at J to 6 bases, leaving 4 bases not matched to a gene. In DNA, the CDR3 is TGCGCCAGCAGCTTTCAAGCGGGGGTCAATGAGCAGTTCTTC. Translated, it gives CASSFQAGVNEQFF.

The sample holds one count of this clone. The V and J genes are TRBV6-1 and TRBJ1-1, with TRBD1 matching over 9 bases. Looked up from germline, CDR1 is MNHNS and CDR2 is SASEGT. The V segment lost 4 bases and the J segment 3 bases; nucleotides outside the gene matches: 9. CDR3 length: 16 amino acids. The CDR3 loop reads CASSVGTGRSDTEAFF. The CDR3 nucleotides read TGTGCCAGCAGTGTGGGGACAGGGAGGTCGGACACTGAAGCTTTCTTT.

The chain is built from TRBV6-5 and TRBJ1-2; 9 bases align to TRBD1. The CDR3 covers 14 residues. The trim removed 6 bases at V and 2 bases at J, leaving 4 bases unmatched. The germline V gene has CDR1 MNHEY and CDR2 SVGAGI. CDR3 nucleotide sequence: TGTGCCAGCAGACCCGACAGGGGGAACTATGGCTACACCTTC. Translation gives CASRPDRGNYGYTF.

The J gene is TRBJ2-7, the V gene TRBV30; no firm D call. V gave up 2 bases and J gave up 4 bases, with 6 bases separating them. CDR3 length: 11 residues. Germline-derived CDR1 and CDR2 are GTSNPN and SVGIG (reference sequence). CDR3 sequence (DNA): TGTGCCTGGAGTACTGTTTACGAGCAGTACTTC. This sequence encodes CAWSTVYEQYF.

V is TRBV2 and J is TRBJ2-3, with 12 bases lining up with TRBD2. The germline V gene encodes CDR1 SNHLY and CDR2 FYNNEI. CDR3 length equals 15 residues. After removal of 7 bases from V and 2 bases from J, the junction contained 4 bases not matched to a gene. In DNA form, the CDR3 reads TGTGCCAGCACTGGGACTAGCGGGTACACAGATACGCAGTATTTT. Translation gives CASTGTSGYTDTQYF.

The gene calls are TRBV6-5 and TRBJ1-2; weak D call: TRBD1 (6 bases). CDR3 size: 15 residues. Trimming removed 2 bases at V and 0 bases at J, with 10 bases between. Germline lookup yields CDR1 MNHEY and CDR2 SVGAGI. CDR3: CASSYEQGTNYGYTF. CDR3 nucleotide sequence: TGTGCCAGCAGTTACGAACAGGGTACTAACTATGGCTACACCTTC.

About this clone itself: Other DNA sequences in this specimen translate into the identical CDR3. The rearrangement joins TRBV9 to TRBJ1-2, with a weak D call TRBD1 (5 bases). V shed 0 bases and J shed 3 bases, with 9 bases lying between them. Germline CDR1 SGDLS, CDR2 YYNGEE. The CDR3 is 14 residues long. The CDR3 loop reads CASSVGGGDYGYTF. As DNA, the CDR3 is TGTGCCAGCAGCGTAGGGGGAGGGGACTATGGCTACACCTTC. Full variable domain (rest looked up from reference TRBV9 and TRBJ1-2): DSGVTQTPKHLITATGQRVTLRCSPRSGDLSVYWYQQSLDQGLQFLIQYYNGEERAKGNILERFSAQQFPDLHSELNLSSLELGDSALYFCASSVGGGDYGYTFGSGTRLTVV.

This chain connects TRBV2 to TRBJ1-1, with D perhaps TRBD1 (6 bases). This CDR3 spans 13 amino acids. From germline, CDR1 is SNHLY and CDR2 FYNNEI. Between the trimmed V and J ends, which lost 7 bases and 2 bases, there was a span of 11 bases. CDR3 sequence reads: CASNTQGNTEAFF. The CDR3 nucleotides are TGTGCCAGCAATACACAGGGAAACACTGAAGCTTTCTTT.

This chain joins TRBV19 and TRBJ1-5; no clear D. Germline assignment: CDR1 LNHDA and CDR2 SQIVND (reference sequence). The germline V and J ends were trimmed by 2 bases and 0 bases, with 11 bases remaining between them. CDR3 length: 16 residues. The CDR3 protein is CASSIIWRNSNQPQHF. In DNA, the CDR3 is TGTGCCAGTAGTATAATCTGGAGGAATAGCAATCAGCCCCAGCATTTT.

This sequence joins TRBV10-2 and TRBJ2-7; D perhaps matches TRBD1 (6 bases). The CDR3 has 12 residues. Germline CDR1 is WSHSY and CDR2 is SAAADI. V gave up 9 bases and J gave up 2 bases, with 11 bases separating them. The CDR3 DNA follows: TGCGCCAGTAGAGGGGGTCCCTACGAGCAGTACTTC. Protein: CASRGGPYEQYF.

The chain couples TRBV9 to TRBJ1-6; 7 positions match TRBD1. Losses at the gene ends were 3 bases for V and 4 bases for J; bases not matched to a gene: 7. This CDR3 region has 16 residues. Germline CDR1 and CDR2: SGDLS and YYNGEE. In nucleotides, the CDR3 is TGTGCCAGCAGCGCCCCCGGGGGACAGTATAATTCACCCCTCCACTTT. The encoded protein is CASSAPGGQYNSPLHF.

V gene TRBV6-6 combines with J gene TRBJ1-3; D gene uncertain. V dropped 6 bases and J dropped 0 bases, with 6 bases sitting between them. The CDR3 is 13 residues long. Per the germline V gene, CDR1 is MNHNY and CDR2 is SVGAGI (reference sequence). CDR3 DNA: TGTGCCAGCAGCGCGTACTCTGGAAACACCATATATTTT. It yields the protein CASSAYSGNTIYF.

The chain links TRBV5-4 to TRBJ1-1; D remains unclear. Trimming pared 0 bases from V and 0 bases from J, leaving 15 bases between. This CDR3 contains 17 residues. Germline V gene data show CDR1 as SGHNT and CDR2 as YYREEE (reference sequence). The chain's CDR3 is CASSLEGGVSMNTEAFF. The CDR3 bases are TGTGCCAGCAGCTTGGAGGGCGGGGTGTCAATGAACACTGAAGCTTTCTTT.

In its sample, this clone was seen once. The V call is TRBV4-1, the J call TRBJ2-3, with 12 bases that match TRBD2. The V gene end was trimmed by 7 bases and the J gene end by 5 bases; junction bases not matched to a gene: 7. Germline assignment: CDR1 MGHRA and CDR2 YSYEKL. The length of the CDR3 is 15 residues. The CDR3 DNA is TGCGCCAGCAACCCACTAGCGGGGGGAGAAGATACGCAGTATTTT. Translation: CASNPLAGGEDTQYF.

DNA for the CDR3: TGTGCCAGCAGCTGGGGACAGGGCTCTGGAAACACCATATATTTT. It encodes CASSWGQGSGNTIYF. The chain couples TRBV13 to TRBJ1-3, with TRBD1 identical over 9 bases. Germline V gene data show CDR1 as PRHDT and CDR2 as FYEKMQ (reference sequence). The CDR3 runs to 15 residues. V shed 4 bases, J shed 0 bases, and the junction held 1 base outside the gene matches.

V is TRBV9 and J is TRBJ1-2, with 10 positions matching TRBD1. This CDR3 is 15 amino acids long. Germline V CDR1 and CDR2: SGDLS, YYNGEE. The V and J ends lost 4 bases and 3 bases, in that order; junction bases with no gene match: 6. CDR3 DNA: TGTGCCAGCAGCCCCGGGGACAGGGGATACTATGGCTACACCTTC. Amino acid sequence: CASSPGDRGYYGYTF.

This chain links TRBV11-1 with TRBJ1-6, with D possibly being TRBD1 (5 bases). The length of the CDR3 is 16 residues. Germline CDR1 is SGHAT and CDR2 is FQDESV (reference sequence). Trimming removed 2 bases at V and 8 bases at J, with 16 bases between. CDR3 amino acids: CASSLQGAPNDSPLHF. The CDR3 coding sequence is TGTGCCAGCAGCTTACAAGGGGCCCCTAATGATTCACCCCTCCACTTT.

The V and J genes are TRBV19 and TRBJ2-1; 10 nucleotides agree with TRBD2. V lost 5 bases, J lost 9 bases, and 10 bases stayed unmatched. Germline assignment: CDR1 LNHDA and CDR2 SQIVND (reference sequence). The CDR3 covers 15 residues. CDR3 bases: TGTGCCAGTAGTCTTCAGCGGGGGGGCATGAGTGAGCAGTTCTTC. Translating gives CASSLQRGGMSEQFF.

CDR3: CASSIGTSGGYNEQFF. In DNA, the CDR3 is TGTGCCAGTAGTATAGGGACTAGCGGGGGATACAATGAGCAGTTCTTC. The chain combines TRBV19 with TRBJ2-1; 13 positions match TRBD2. Germline trimming cut 1 base from V and 4 bases from J; bases unmatched to any gene: 1. The germline CDR1 and CDR2 sequences are LNHDA and SQIVND (reference sequence). CDR3 length: 16 residues.

This clone has only one observation. The rearrangement uses TRBV4-1 and TRBJ2-3, with 14 bases lining up with TRBD2. CDR3 length: 18 amino acids. V lost 4 bases and J lost 5; bases outside the gene matches: 11. CDR1 and CDR2 from the germline V gene are MGHRA and YSYEKL. CDR3 nucleotides: TGCGCCAGCAGCCCGCACCAGACTAGCGGGGGGGCAGGAGATACGCAGTATTTT. Amino acid sequence: CASSPHQTSGGAGDTQYF.

V is TRBV7-9 and J is TRBJ1-5, with 7 nucleotides matching TRBD1. CDR3 size: 17 residues. The J segment lost 6 bases and the V segment lost 3 bases, leaving 14 bases of the junction unmatched. The germline V gene has CDR1 SEHNR and CDR2 FQNEAQ (reference sequence). Here the CDR3 reads CASSLGSSRDSIQPQHF. In nucleotides, the CDR3 is TGTGCCAGCAGCTTGGGTTCTTCCCGGGACAGTATTCAGCCCCAGCATTTT.

The chain links TRBV11-2 to TRBJ1-1; a weak D match, TRBD1 (6 bases). Germline V gene data show CDR1 as SGHAT and CDR2 as FQNNGV. The CDR3 covers 15 residues. Trimming cost V 3 bases and J 0 bases, with 11 bases left between them. CDR3 amino acids: CASSFRQVVNTEAFF. The CDR3 region has the DNA TGTGCCAGCAGCTTCAGACAGGTCGTGAACACTGAAGCTTTCTTT.